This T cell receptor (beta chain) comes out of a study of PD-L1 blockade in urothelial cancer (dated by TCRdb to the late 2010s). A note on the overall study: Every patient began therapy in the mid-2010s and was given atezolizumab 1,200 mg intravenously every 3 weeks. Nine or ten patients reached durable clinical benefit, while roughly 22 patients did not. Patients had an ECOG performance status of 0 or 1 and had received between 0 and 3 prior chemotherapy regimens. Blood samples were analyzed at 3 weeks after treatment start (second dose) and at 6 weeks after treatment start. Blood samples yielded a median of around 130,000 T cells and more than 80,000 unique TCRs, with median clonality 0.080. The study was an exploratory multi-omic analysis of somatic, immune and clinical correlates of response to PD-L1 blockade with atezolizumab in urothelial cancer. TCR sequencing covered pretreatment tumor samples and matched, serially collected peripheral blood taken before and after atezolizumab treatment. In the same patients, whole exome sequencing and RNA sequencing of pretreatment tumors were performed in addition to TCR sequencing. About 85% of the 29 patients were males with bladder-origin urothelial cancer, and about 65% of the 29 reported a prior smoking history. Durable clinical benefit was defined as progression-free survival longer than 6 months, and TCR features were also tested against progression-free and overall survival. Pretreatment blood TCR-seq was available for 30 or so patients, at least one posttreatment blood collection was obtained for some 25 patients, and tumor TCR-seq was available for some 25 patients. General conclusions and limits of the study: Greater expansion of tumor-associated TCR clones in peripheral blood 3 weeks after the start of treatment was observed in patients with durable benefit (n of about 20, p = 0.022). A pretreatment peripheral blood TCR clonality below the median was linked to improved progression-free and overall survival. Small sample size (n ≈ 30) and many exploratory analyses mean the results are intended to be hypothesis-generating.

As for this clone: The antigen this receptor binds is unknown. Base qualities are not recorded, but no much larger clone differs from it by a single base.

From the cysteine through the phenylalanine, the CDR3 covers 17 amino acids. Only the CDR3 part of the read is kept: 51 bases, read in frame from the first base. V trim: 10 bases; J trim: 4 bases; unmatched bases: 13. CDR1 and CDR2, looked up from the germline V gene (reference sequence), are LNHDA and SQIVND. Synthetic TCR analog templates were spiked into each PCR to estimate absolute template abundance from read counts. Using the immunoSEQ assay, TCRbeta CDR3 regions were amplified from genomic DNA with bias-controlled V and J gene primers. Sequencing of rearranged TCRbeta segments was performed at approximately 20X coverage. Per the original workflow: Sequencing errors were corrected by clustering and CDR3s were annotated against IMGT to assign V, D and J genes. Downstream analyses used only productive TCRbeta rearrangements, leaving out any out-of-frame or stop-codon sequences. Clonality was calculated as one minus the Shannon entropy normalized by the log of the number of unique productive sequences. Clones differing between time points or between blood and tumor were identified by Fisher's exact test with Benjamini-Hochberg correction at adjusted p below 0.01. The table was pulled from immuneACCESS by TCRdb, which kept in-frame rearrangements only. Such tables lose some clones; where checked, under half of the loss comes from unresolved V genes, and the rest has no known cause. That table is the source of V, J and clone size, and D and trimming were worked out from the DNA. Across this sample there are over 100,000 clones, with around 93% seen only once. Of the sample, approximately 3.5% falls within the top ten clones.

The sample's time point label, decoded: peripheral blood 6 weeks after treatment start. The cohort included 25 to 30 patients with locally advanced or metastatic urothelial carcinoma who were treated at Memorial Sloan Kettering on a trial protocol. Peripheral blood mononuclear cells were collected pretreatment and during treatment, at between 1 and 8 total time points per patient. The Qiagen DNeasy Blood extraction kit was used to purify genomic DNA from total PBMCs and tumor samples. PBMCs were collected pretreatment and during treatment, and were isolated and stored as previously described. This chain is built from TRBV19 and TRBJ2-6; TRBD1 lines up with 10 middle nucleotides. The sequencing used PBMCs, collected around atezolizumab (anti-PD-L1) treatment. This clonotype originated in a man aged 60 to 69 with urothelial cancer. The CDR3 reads CAIAPGQGTSGANVLTF. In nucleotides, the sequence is TGTGCCATAGCTCCGGGACAGGGGACTTCGGGGGCCAACGTCCTGACTTTC.